These T cell receptor beta chains were read from a single sample in a study of blood T cell repertoires in COVID-19. Libraries were prepared by immunoSEQ multiplex PCR; TCRdb keeps only in-frame clonotypes and omits some of them. The sample shows 61,000 or so clones, 79% of them seen only once. Sequencing was carried out using peripheral blood. The origin of the receptors is an older woman with acute or convalescent COVID-19. CDR3s include the opening cysteine and the closing phenylalanine or tryptophan. For some rows the clone size is stated as once, few or many, or as a class when expanded; others skip it.

clone_size: NA; v_call: TRBV7-3; j_call: TRBJ2-1; cdr3_aa: CASSLAGGGFNEQFF
clone_size: NA; v_call: TRBV2; j_call: TRBJ1-1; cdr3_aa: CASSGPDRSTEAFF
clone_size: NA; v_call: TRBV2; j_call: TRBJ2-1; cdr3_aa: CASSEGELEFF
clone_size: NA; v_call: TRBV13; j_call: TRBJ2-2; cdr3_aa: CASSPSPGLARNTGELFF
clone_size: NA; v_call: TRBV5-6; j_call: TRBJ2-3; cdr3_aa: CASSSTGGRADTQYF
clone_size: NA; v_call: TRBV6-5; j_call: TRBJ1-6; cdr3_aa: CASSYRPGQPNSPLHF
clone_size: NA; v_call: TRBV12-3/TRBV12-4; j_call: TRBJ2-7; cdr3_aa: CASSDSSYEQYF
clone_size: NA; v_call: TRBV19; j_call: TRBJ2-1; cdr3_aa: CASSMVLAGTSNEQFF
clone_size: NA; v_call: TRBV3-1/TRBV3-2; j_call: TRBJ2-3; cdr3_aa: CASSQTPSSTDTQYF
clone_size: NA; v_call: TRBV10-3; j_call: TRBJ1-1; cdr3_aa: CAISSQALNTEAFF
clone_size: NA; v_call: TRBV6-5; j_call: TRBJ2-7; cdr3_aa: CASRSGPGSYEQYF
clone_size: NA; v_call: TRBV5-4; j_call: TRBJ2-5; cdr3_aa: CASSPRGLGQETQYF
clone_size: NA; v_call: TRBV3-1/TRBV3-2; j_call: TRBJ2-5; cdr3_aa: CASKDSFTQYF
clone_size: few; v_call: TRBV4-1; j_call: TRBJ1-1; cdr3_aa: CASSQSTDRVRTEAFF
clone_size: NA; v_call: TRBV27; j_call: TRBJ1-2; cdr3_aa: CASSLYGSGYTF
clone_size: NA; v_call: TRBV28; j_call: TRBJ2-2; cdr3_aa: CASSLGTANTGELFF
clone_size: NA; v_call: TRBV5-1; j_call: TRBJ1-1; cdr3_aa: CASSAGRQEAFF